This T cell receptor beta chain was found in a study of post-analysis software for immune sequencing data. The CDR3 runs 12 residues. The V end was cut by 6 bases, the J end by 1 base, with 7 bases between. Germline V CDR1 and CDR2: MDHEN, SYDVKM. This clonotype showed up just a few times. Its antigen remains unidentified. Unique molecular identifiers were built into the TCR beta cDNA libraries. TCRdb re-called the PCR reads through MiXCR, storing one row per CDR3 protein. This table holds roughly 730,000 distinct CDR3 sequences, 30% found once. Study observations and caveats: In patients, TRBV5-6, TRBV5-1 and TRBV20-1 belonged to five TRBV segments found more frequently than in controls.

This clonotype was sampled from a girl aged 5-17 years with multiple sclerosis. J is TRBJ2-7 and V is TRBV28; unclear D gene. The sample was blood. The CDR3 sequence is CASSGWSYEQYF. CDR3 nucleotides: TGTGCCAGCAGCGGGTGGTCCTACGAGCAGTACTTC.